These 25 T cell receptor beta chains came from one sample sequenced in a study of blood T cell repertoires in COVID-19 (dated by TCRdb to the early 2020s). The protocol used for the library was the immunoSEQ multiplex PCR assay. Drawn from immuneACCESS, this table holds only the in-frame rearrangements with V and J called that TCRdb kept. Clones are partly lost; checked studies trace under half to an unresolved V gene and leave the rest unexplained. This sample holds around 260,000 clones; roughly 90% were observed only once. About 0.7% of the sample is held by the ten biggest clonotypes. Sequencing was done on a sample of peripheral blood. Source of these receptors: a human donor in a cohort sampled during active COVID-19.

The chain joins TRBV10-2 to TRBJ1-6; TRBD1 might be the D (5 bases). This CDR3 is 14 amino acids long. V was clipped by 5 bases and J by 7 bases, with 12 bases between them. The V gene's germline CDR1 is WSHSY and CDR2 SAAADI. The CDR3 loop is CASSTGHINSPLHF. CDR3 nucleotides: TGCGCCAGCAGTACCGGACACATCAATTCACCCCTCCACTTT.

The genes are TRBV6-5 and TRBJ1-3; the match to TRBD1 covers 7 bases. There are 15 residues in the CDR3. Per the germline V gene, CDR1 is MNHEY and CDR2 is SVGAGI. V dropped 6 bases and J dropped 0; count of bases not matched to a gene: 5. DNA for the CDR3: TGTGCCAGCAGCATGGGACAGATCTCTGGAAACACCATATATTTT. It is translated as CASSMGQISGNTIYF.

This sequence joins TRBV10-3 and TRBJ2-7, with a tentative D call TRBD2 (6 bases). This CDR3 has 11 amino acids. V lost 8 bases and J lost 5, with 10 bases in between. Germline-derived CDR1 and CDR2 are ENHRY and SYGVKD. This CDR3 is CAIQGGDEQYF. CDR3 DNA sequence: TGTGCCATCCAGGGCGGGGACGAGCAGTACTTC.

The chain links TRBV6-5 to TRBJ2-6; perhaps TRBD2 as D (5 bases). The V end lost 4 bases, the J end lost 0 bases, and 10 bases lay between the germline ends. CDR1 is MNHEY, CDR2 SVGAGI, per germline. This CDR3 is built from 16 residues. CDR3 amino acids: CASSSDGNSGANVLTF. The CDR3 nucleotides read TGTGCCAGCAGTTCGGACGGGAACTCTGGGGCCAACGTCCTGACTTTC.

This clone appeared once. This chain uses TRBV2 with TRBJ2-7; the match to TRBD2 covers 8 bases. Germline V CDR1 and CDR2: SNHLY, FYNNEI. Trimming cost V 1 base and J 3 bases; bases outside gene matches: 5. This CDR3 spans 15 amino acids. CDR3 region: CASSEGAGGFYEQYF. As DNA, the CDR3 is TGTGCCAGCAGTGAAGGGGCGGGGGGATTCTACGAGCAGTACTTC.

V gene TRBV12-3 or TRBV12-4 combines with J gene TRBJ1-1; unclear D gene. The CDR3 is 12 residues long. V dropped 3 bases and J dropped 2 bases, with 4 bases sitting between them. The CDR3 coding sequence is TGTGCCAGCAGTTTCTTAAACACTGAAGCTTTCTTT. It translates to CASSFLNTEAFF.

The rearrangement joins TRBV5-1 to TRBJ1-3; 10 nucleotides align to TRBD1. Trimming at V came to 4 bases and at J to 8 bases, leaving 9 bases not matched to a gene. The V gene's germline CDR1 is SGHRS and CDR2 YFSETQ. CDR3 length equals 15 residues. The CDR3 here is CASSATGGFSDTIYF. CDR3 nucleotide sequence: TGCGCCAGCAGCGCGACAGGGGGCTTTTCAGACACCATATATTTT.

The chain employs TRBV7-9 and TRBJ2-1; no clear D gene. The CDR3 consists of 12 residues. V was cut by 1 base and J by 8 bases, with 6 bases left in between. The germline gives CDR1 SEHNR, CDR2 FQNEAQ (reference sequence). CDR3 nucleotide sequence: TGTGCCAGCAGCTTAGAACTCTATGAGCAGTTCTTC. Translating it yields CASSLELYEQFF.

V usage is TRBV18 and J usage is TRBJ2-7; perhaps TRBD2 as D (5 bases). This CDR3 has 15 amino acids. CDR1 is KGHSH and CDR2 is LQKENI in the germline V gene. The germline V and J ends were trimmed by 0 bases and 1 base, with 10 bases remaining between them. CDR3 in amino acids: CASSPPREGSYEQYF. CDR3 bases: TGTGCCAGCTCACCACCGAGGGAAGGATCCTACGAGCAGTACTTC.

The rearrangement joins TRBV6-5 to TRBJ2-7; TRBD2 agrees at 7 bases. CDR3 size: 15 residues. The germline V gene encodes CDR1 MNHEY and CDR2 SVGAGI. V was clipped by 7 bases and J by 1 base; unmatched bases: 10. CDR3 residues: CASKKRLADSYEQYF. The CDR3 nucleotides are TGTGCCAGCAAAAAGAGGCTAGCGGATTCCTACGAGCAGTACTTC.

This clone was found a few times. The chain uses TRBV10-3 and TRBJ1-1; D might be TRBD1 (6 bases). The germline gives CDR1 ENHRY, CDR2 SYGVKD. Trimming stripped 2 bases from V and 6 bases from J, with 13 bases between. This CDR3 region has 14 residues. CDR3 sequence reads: CAISEKGVMPEAFF. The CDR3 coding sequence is TGTGCCATCAGTGAGAAGGGGGTGATGCCTGAAGCTTTCTTT.

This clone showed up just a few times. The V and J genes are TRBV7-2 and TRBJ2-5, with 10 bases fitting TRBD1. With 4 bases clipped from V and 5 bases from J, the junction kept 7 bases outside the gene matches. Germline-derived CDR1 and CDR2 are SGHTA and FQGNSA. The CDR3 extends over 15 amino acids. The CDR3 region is CASSSDRGAWETQYF. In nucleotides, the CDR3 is TGTGCCAGCAGCTCGGACAGGGGGGCATGGGAGACCCAGTACTTC.

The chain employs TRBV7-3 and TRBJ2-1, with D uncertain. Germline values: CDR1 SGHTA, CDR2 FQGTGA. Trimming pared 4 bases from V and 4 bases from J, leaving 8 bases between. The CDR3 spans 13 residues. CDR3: CASSSVTYNEQFF. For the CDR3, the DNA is TGTGCCAGCAGCTCAGTGACTTACAATGAGCAGTTCTTC.

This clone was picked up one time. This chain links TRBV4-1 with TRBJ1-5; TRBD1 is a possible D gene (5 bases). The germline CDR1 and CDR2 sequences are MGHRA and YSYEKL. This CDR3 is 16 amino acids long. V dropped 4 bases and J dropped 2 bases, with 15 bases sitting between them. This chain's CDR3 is CASSPMVGTGNQPQHF. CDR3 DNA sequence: TGCGCCAGCAGCCCTATGGTGGGGACTGGCAATCAGCCCCAGCATTTT.

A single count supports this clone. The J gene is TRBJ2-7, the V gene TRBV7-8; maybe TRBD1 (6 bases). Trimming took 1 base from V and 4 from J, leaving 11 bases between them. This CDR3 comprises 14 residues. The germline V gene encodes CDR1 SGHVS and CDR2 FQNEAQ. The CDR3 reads CASSLEGGIYEQYF. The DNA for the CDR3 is TGTGCCAGCAGCTTAGAAGGGGGTATTTACGAGCAGTACTTC.

Here the CDR3 reads CASSSGTGGNQPQHF. Written as DNA, the CDR3 is TGTGCCAGCAGTTCTGGCACAGGAGGCAATCAGCCCCAGCATTTT. The chain has TRBV27 and TRBJ1-5, with D possibly matching TRBD1 (5 bases). The CDR3 length is 15 residues. Germline assignment: CDR1 MNHEY and CDR2 SMNVEV (reference sequence). With 4 bases removed from V and 2 bases from J, the gap between germline ends came to 12 bases.

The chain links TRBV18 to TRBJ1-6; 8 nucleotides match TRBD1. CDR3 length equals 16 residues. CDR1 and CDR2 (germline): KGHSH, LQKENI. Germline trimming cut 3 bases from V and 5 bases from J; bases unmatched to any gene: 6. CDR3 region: CASSPRDRTNNSPLHF. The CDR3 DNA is TGTGCCAGCTCACCCCGGGACAGGACAAATAATTCACCCCTCCACTTT.

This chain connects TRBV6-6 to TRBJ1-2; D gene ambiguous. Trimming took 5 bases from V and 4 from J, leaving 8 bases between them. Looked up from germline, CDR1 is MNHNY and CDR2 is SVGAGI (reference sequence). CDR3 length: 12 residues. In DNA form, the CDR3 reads TGTGCCAGCAGTCGGGAGGGCTATGGCTACACCTTC. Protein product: CASSREGYGYTF.

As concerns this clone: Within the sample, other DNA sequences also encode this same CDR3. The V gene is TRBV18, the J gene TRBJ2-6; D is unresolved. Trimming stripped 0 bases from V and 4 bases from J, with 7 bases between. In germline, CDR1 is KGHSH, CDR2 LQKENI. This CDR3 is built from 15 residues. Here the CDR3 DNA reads TGTGCCAGCTCACCACCGCGTTCCGGGGCCAACGTCCTGACTTTC. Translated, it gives CASSPPRSGANVLTF.

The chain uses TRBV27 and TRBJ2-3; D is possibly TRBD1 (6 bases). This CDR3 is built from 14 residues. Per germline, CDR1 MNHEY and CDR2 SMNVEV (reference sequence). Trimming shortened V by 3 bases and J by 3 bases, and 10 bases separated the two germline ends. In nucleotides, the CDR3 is TGTGCCAGCAGTTTTGTTGGGACAACAGATACGCAGTATTTT. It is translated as CASSFVGTTDTQYF.

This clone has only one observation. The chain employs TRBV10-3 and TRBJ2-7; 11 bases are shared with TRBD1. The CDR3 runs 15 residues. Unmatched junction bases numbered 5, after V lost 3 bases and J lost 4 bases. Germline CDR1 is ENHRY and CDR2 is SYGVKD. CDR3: CAISEGDRGLYEQYF. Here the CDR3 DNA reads TGTGCCATCAGTGAAGGGGACAGGGGGTTGTACGAGCAGTACTTC.

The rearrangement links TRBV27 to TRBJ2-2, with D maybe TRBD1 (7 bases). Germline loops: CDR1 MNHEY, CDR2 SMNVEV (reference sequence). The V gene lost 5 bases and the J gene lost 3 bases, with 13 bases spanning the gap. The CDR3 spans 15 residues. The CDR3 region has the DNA TGTGCCAGCAGTGTCGACAGGGAGGACACCGGGGAGCTGTTTTTT. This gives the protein CASSVDREDTGELFF.

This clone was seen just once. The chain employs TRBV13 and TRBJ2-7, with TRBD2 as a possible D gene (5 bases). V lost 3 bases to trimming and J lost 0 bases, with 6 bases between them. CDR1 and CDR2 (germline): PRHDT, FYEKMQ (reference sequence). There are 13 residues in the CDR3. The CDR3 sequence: CASSFEGSYEQYF. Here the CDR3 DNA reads TGTGCCAGCAGCTTCGAGGGCTCCTACGAGCAGTACTTC.

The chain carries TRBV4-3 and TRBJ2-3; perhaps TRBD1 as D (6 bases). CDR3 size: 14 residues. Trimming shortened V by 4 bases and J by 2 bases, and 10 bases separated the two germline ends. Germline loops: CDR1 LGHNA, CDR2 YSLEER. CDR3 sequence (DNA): TGCGCCAGCAGCCCACGGGACACCACAGATACGCAGTATTTT. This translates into CASSPRDTTDTQYF.

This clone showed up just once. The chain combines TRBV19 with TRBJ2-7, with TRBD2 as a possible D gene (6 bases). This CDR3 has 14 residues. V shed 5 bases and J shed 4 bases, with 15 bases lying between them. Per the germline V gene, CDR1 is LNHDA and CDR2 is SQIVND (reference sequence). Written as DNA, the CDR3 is TGTGCCAGTAGTGTCACGGGAGCTAATTACGAGCAGTACTTC. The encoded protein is CASSVTGANYEQYF.